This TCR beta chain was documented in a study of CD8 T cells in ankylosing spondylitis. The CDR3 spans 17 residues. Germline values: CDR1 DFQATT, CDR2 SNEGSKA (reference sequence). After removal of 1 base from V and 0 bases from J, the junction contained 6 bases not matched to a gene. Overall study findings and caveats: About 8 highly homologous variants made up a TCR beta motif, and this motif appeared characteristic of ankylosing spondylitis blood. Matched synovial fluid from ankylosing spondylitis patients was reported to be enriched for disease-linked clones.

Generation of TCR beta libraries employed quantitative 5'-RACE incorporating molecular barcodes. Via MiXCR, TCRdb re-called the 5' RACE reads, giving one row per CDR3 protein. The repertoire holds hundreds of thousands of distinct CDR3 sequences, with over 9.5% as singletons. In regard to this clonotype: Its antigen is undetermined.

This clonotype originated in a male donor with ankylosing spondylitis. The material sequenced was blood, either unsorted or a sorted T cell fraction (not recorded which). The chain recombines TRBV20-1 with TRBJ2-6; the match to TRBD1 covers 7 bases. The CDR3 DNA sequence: TGCAGTGCTAGAGGACAGGGAACAATCTCTGGGGCCAACGTCCTGACTTTC. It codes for CSARGQGTISGANVLTF.